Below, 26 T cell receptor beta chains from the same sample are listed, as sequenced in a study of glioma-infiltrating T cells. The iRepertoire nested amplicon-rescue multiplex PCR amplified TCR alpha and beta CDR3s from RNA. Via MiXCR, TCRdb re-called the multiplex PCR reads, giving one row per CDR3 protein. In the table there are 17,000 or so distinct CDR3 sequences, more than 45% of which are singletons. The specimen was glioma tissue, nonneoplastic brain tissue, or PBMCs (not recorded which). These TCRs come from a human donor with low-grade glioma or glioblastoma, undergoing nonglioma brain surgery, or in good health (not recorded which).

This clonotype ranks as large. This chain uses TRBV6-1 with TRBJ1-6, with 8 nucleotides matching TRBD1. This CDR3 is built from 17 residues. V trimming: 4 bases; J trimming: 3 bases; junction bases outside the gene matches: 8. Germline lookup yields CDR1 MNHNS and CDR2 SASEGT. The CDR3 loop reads CASSGPRQGNYNSPLHF. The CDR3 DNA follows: TGTGCCAGCAGTGGCCCGAGACAGGGGAACTATAATTCACCCCTCCACTTT.

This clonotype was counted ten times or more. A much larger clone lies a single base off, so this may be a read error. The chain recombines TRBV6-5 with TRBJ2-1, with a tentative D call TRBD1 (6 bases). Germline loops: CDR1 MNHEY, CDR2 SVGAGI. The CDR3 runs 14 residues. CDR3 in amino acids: CASSSRQANNEQLF. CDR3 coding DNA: TGTGCCAGCAGTTCAAGACAGGCCAACAATGAGCAGCTCTTC.

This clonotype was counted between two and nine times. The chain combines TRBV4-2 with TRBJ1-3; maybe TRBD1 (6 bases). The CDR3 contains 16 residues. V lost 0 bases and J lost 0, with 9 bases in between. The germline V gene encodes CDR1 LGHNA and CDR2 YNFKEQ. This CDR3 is CASSQEGALSGNTIYF. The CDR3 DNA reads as TGTGCCAGCAGCCAAGAGGGGGCTCTCTCTGGAAACACCATATATTTT.

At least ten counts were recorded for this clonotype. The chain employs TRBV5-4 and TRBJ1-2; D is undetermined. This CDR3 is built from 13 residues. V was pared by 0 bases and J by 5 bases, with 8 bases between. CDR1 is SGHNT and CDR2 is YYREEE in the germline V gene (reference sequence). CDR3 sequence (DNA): TGTGCCAGCAGCTTGGGGACGCTTTATGGCTACACCTTC. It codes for CASSLGTLYGYTF.

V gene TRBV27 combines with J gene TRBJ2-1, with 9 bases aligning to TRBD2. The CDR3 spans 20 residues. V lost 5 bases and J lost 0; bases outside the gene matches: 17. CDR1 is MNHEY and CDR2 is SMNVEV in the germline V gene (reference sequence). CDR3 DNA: TGTGCCAGCAGTCCCCGAGCGACTAGCGGAGTAGACCGCTCCTACAATGAGCAGTTCTTC. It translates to CASSPRATSGVDRSYNEQFF.

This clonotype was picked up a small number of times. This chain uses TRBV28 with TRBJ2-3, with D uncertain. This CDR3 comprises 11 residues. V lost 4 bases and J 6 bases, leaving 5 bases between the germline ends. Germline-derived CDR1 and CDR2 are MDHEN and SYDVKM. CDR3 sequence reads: CASSWTDTQYF. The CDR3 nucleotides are TGTGCCAGCAGTTGGACGGATACGCAGTATTTT.

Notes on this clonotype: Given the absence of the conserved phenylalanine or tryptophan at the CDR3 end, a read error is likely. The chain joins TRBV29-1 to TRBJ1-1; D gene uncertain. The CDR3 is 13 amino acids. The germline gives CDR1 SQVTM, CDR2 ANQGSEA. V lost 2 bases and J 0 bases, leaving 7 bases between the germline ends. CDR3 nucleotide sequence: TGCAGCGTTGAAAAAGCGGTGAACACTGAAGCTTTCCTT. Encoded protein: CSVEKAVNTEAFL.

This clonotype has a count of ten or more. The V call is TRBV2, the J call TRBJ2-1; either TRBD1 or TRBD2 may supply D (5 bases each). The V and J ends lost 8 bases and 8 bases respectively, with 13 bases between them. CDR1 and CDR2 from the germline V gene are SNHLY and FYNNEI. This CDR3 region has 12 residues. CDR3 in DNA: TGTGCCAGCCGGGACCGAGGCGATGAGCAGTTCTTC. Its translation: CASRDRGDEQFF.

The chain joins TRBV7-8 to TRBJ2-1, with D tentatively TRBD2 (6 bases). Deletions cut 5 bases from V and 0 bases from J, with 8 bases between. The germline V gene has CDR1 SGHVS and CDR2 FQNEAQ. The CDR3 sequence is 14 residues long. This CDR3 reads CASSDSGSYNEQFF. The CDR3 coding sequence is TGTGCCAGCAGCGATAGCGGCTCCTACAATGAGCAGTTCTTC.

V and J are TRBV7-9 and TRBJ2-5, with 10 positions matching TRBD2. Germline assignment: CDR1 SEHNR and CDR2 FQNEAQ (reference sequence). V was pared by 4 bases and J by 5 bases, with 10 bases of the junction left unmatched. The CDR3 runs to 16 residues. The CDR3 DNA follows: TGTGCCAGCAGCTACCCCCTAGCGGGAGTACGGGAGACCCAGTACTTC. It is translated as CASSYPLAGVRETQYF.

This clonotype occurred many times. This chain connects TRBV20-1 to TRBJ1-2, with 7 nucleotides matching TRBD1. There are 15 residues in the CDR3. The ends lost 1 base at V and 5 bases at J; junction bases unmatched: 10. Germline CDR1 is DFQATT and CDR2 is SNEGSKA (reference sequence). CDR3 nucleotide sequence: TGCAGTGCTAGAGCGAAGACAGGGATATCGTATGGCTACACCTTC. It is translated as CSARAKTGISYGYTF.

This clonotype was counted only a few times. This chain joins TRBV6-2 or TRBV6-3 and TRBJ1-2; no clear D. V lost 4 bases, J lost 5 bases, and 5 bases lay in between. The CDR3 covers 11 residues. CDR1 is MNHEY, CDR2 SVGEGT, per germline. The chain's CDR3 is CASSSGYGYTF. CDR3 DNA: TGTGCCAGCAGTTCAGGATATGGCTACACCTTC.

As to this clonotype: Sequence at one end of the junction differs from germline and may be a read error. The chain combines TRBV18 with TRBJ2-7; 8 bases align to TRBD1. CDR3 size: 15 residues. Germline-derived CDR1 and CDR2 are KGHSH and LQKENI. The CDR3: CASSPRTDRGDEQYF. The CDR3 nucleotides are TGTGCTAGCTCACCACGGACCGACAGGGGCGACGAGCAGTACTTC.

The chain's CDR3 is CSASFVQVKDYGYTF. The CDR3 DNA is TGCAGTGCTAGTTTTGTCCAGGTGAAGGACTATGGCTACACCTTC. The chain has TRBV20-1 and TRBJ1-2; no firm D call. Germline CDR1 DFQATT, CDR2 SNEGSKA (reference sequence). Between the trimmed V and J ends, which lost 3 bases and 3 bases, there was a span of 17 bases. The CDR3 spans 15 residues.

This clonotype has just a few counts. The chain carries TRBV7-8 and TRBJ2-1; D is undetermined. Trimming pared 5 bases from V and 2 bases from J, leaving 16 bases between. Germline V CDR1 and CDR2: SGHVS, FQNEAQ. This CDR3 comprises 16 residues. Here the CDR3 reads CASSPTTPGAYNEQFF. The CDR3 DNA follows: TGTGCCAGCAGCCCGACGACTCCTGGGGCCTACAATGAGCAGTTCTTC. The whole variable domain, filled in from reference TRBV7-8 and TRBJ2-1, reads GAGVSQSPRYKVAKRGQDVALRCDPISGHVSLFWYQQALGQGPEFLTYFQNEAQLDKSGLPSDRFFAERPEGSVSTLKIQRTQQEDSAVYLCASSPTTPGAYNEQFFGPGTRLTVL.

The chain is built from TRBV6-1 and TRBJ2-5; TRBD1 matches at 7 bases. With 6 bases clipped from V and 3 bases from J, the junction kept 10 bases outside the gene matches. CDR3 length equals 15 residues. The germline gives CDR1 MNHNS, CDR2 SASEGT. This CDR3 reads CASRPYDRDEETQYF. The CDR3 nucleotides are TGTGCCAGCAGACCCTACGACAGGGACGAAGAGACCCAGTACTTC.

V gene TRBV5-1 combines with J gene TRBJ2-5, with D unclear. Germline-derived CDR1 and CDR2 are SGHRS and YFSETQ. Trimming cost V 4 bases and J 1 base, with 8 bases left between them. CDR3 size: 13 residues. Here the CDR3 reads CASSIGFQETQYF. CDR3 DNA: TGCGCCAGCAGCATCGGATTCCAAGAGACCCAGTACTTC.

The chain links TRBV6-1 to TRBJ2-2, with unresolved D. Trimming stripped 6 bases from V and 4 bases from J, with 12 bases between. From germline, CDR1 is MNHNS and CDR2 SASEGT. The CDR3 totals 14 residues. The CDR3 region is CASSLTETTGELFF. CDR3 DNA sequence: TGTGCCAGCAGCCTAACAGAGACCACCGGGGAGCTGTTTTTT.

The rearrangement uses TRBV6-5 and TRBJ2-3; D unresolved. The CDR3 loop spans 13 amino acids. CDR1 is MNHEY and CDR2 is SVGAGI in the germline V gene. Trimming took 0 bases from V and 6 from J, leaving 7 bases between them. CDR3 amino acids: CASSYSAQDTQYF. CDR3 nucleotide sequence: TGTGCCAGCAGTTACTCGGCTCAGGATACGCAGTATTTT.

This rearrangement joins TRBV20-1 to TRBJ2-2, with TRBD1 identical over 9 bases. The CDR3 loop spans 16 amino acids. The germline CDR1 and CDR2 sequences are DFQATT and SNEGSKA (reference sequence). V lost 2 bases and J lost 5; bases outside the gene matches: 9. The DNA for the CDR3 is TGCAGTGCTAGACCCTGGGACAGGGTCATAACCGGGGAGCTGTTTTTT. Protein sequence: CSARPWDRVITGELFF.

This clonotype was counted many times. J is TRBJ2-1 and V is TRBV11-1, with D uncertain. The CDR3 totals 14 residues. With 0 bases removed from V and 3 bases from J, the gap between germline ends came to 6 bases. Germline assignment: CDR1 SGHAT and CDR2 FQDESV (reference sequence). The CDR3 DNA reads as TGTGCCAGCAGCTTAGCGGCCAGCTACAATGAGCAGTTCTTC. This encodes CASSLAASYNEQFF.

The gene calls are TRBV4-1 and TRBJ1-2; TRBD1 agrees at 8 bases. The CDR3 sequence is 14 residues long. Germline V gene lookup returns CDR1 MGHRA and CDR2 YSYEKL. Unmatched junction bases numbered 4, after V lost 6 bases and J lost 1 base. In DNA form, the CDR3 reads TGCGCCAGCAGTAGGACAGGGAATAACTATGGCTACACCTTC. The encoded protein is CASSRTGNNYGYTF.

The CDR3, as DNA: TGTGCCAGCAGTTACTCACAGGGGGGTCCCTACGAGCAGTACTTC. Its translation is CASSYSQGGPYEQYF. The gene calls are TRBV6-5 and TRBJ2-7; 8 positions match TRBD1. Germline CDR1 MNHEY, CDR2 SVGAGI. This CDR3 spans 15 amino acids. V was clipped by 0 bases and J by 2 bases; unmatched bases: 3.

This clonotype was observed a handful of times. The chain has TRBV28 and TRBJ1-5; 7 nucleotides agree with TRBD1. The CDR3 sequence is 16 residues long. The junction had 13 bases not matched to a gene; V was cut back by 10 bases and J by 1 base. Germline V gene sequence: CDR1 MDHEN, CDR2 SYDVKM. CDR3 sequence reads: CATLREGAGSNQPQHF. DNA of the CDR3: TGTGCCACCCTAAGGGAGGGGGCAGGAAGCAATCAGCCCCAGCATTTT.

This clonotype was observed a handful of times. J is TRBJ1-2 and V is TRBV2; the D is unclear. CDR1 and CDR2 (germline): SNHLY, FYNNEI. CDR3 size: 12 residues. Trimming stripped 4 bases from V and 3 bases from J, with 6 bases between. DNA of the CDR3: TGTGCCAGCAGTGTGGCCGACTATGGCTACACCTTC. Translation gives CASSVADYGYTF.

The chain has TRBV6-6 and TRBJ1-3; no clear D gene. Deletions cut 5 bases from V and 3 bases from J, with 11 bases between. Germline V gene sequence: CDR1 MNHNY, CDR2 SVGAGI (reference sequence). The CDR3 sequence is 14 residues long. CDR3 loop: CASSTVRDGNTIYF. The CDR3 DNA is TGTGCCAGCAGTACCGTTCGAGATGGAAACACCATATATTTT.